The clone carrying this T cell receptor beta chain has more than one count but fewer than ten. Its cognate antigen is unknown. In germline, CDR1 is SGDLS, CDR2 YYNGEE. The CDR3 length is 13 residues. V was cut by 0 bases and J by 3 bases, with 6 bases left in between. The data derive from a study of CD8+ T cells in alopecia areata. Turning to the study itself: Tofacitinib was taken orally by treated patients, and the dose was 5 to 10 mg twice daily. Findings of the study overall: Lesional scalp exceeded normal scalp in clonality, especially in alopecia totalis/universalis. In scalp and blood, many expanded lesional clones persisted during tofacitinib.

Treatment: oral pan-JAK inhibitor, 5-10 mg twice daily. Sequencing used cDNA as its template, made by extracting RNA and reverse transcribing it. Profiled with immunoSEQ multiplex PCR; TCRdb holds only in-frame clones, not every one. This sample has some 120,000 clones; roughly 55% occur once, and the top ten carry around 5.4%. V is TRBV9 and J is TRBJ1-2, with a weak D call TRBD1 (6 bases). This TCR was recovered from a human donor with alopecia areata. The sample consisted of CD4+ T cells sorted from blood, taken at week 4, from a patient treated with tofacitinib. CDR3 bases: TGTGCCAGCAGCGTAGGACAGGACTATGGCTACACCTTC. It codes for CASSVGQDYGYTF.